The 16 T cell receptor beta chains below were found in one sample sequenced in a study of molecular identifiers for immune sequencing clone quantification (dated by TCRdb to the late 2010s). Libraries were constructed by PCR. Instrument on record: Illumina HiSeq 4000. Using fastp trimming at Q25 and MiXCR clonotype assembly, TCRdb reanalyzed the public sequencing data and kept in-frame beta chains. Identical CDR3 proteins give one entry, which carries the most common genes and DNA. The sample table lists approximately 670,000 distinct CDR3 sequences, about 20% of them with a count of one. In total, the top ten clones hold 0.85% of the sample. The sequenced sample was naive CD8+ T cells from blood, with Jurkat cell RNA spiked in. The sample's cell subset or site label, in plain terms: FACS-sorted CD8+CD4-CCR7+CD45RA+ naive T cells. The receptors here all came from a human donor in good health. Some libraries in this study had Jurkat cell RNA spiked in.

The table lists this clonotype with many counts. V and J are TRBV6-2 or TRBV6-3 and TRBJ1-5; D is possibly TRBD1 (5 bases). V lost 2 bases to trimming and J lost 4 bases, with 9 bases between them. This CDR3 contains 14 residues. The germline V gene has CDR1 MNHEY and CDR2 SVGEGT. The CDR3 coding sequence is TGTGCCAGCAGTTACGGGGCACGGAATCAGCCCCAGCATTTT. It codes for CASSYGARNQPQHF.

In this sample, this clonotype turned up a few times. The chain links TRBV2 to TRBJ1-1; 8 bases map to TRBD1. Germline V gene sequence: CDR1 SNHLY, CDR2 FYNNEI. The CDR3 is 18 amino acids. Trimming at V came to 4 bases and at J to 1 base, leaving 14 bases not matched to a gene. CDR3 DNA sequence: TGTGCCAGCAGTGTTGGGACAGGCTGGGGTTCGGAGAACACTGAAGCTTTCTTT. This gives the protein CASSVGTGWGSENTEAFF.

A word on this clonotype: This may come from a read error, since a much larger clone is one base off. The chain carries TRBV6-2 or TRBV6-3 and TRBJ2-2, with 9 bases aligning to TRBD2. The CDR3 has 14 amino acids. Germline CDR1 reads MNHEY; CDR2 reads SVGEGT. DNA of the CDR3: TGTGCCAGCACTAGCGGGATTCGCACCGGGGAGCTGCTTTTT. Protein product: CASTSGIRTGELLF.

The gene calls are TRBV10-3 and TRBJ2-1; 9 bases are shared with TRBD2. V shed 4 bases and J 8 bases; nucleotides not matched to a gene: 0. This CDR3 contains 12 residues. Germline-derived CDR1 and CDR2 are ENHRY and SYGVKD. CDR3 sequence reads: CAISGLADEQFF. CDR3 in DNA: TGTGCCATCAGTGGACTAGCGGATGAGCAGTTCTTC.

The chain combines TRBV7-6 with TRBJ2-7; 14 bases are shared with TRBD2. With V trimmed by 4 bases and J by 3 bases, 8 bases remained unmatched. From germline, CDR1 is SGHVS and CDR2 FNYEAQ. The CDR3 is made up of 17 amino acids. The CDR3 protein is CASSSSGTSGSSYEQYF. For the CDR3, the DNA is TGTGCCAGCAGCTCGTCCGGGACTAGCGGGAGTAGCTACGAGCAGTACTTC.

In this sample, this clonotype turned up many times. The V call is TRBV30, the J call TRBJ2-1; D is unclear. CDR1 is GTSNPN and CDR2 is SVGIG in the germline V gene (reference sequence). There are 13 residues in the CDR3. V was cut by 5 bases and J by 4 bases, with 12 bases left in between. The CDR3 region is CAWANEKYNEQFF. The DNA for the CDR3 is TGTGCCTGGGCGAACGAGAAATACAATGAGCAGTTCTTC.

This clonotype was recorded at least ten times. The rearrangement joins TRBV6-5 to TRBJ1-2; D not certain. This CDR3 has 13 residues. Germline CDR1 is MNHEY and CDR2 is SVGAGI. Trimming cost V 2 bases and J 6 bases, with 10 bases left between them. CDR3 bases: TGTGCCAGCAGTTACGTGGGGAAAGATGGCTACACCTTC. Encoded protein: CASSYVGKDGYTF.

This clonotype was seen many times. CDR3 region: CASSVGASNQPQHF. The CDR3 region has the DNA TGTGCCAGCAGCGTAGGGGCTAGCAATCAGCCCCAGCATTTT. This sequence joins TRBV9 and TRBJ1-5; D gene ambiguous. The CDR3 has 14 amino acids. V lost 0 bases and J 0 bases, leaving 4 bases between the germline ends. From germline, CDR1 is SGDLS and CDR2 YYNGEE.

The sample holds many counts of this clonotype. The chain recombines TRBV29-1 with TRBJ2-7, with D possibly TRBD1 on 6 matching bases. CDR1 and CDR2 from the germline V gene are SQVTM and ANQGSEA. The CDR3 sequence is 13 residues long. Trimming left V 7 bases short and J 7 bases short, with 20 bases between. The CDR3 nucleotides are TGCAGCGCCCTGGACAGCCGGGATGGTGAGCAGTACTTC. Translation gives CSALDSRDGEQYF.

This clonotype was seen a few times. This sequence joins TRBV4-1 and TRBJ2-1, with D unresolved. From germline, CDR1 is MGHRA and CDR2 YSYEKL. With 3 bases removed from V and 0 bases from J, the gap between germline ends came to 18 bases. This CDR3 comprises 18 residues. The CDR3 nucleotides read TGCGCCAGCAGCCAGGCCCCGCAAGAGCGCACCTCCTACAATGAGCAGTTCTTC. It specifies CASSQAPQERTSYNEQFF.

About this clonotype: With a much larger clone just one base away, this may be a read error. This chain links TRBV4-2 with TRBJ1-5; tentative D call: TRBD1 (6 bases). Germline CDR1 reads LGHNA; CDR2 reads YNFKEQ. The CDR3 has 16 amino acids. CDR3: CASSQATGTSSQPQHF. Here the CDR3 DNA reads TGTGCCAGCAGCCAAGCAACAGGGACGAGCAGTCAGCCCCAGCATTTT.

This clonotype was recorded at least ten times. The chain carries TRBV6-2 or TRBV6-3 and TRBJ2-3; 8 nucleotides line up with TRBD1. Germline V gene data show CDR1 as MNHEY and CDR2 as SVGEGT. V gave up 2 bases and J gave up 2 bases; unmatched junction bases: 12. This CDR3 spans 18 amino acids. The CDR3 DNA is TGTGCCAGCAGTTACGAAGTTGGCCAGGGGGCCGACACAGATACGCAGTATTTT. It specifies CASSYEVGQGADTDTQYF.

The chain employs TRBV3-1 and TRBJ1-1; a possible D gene is TRBD1 (5 bases). This CDR3 comprises 15 residues. Deletions cut 2 bases from V and 4 bases from J, with 14 bases between. The V gene's germline CDR1 is LGHDT and CDR2 YNNKEL (reference sequence). CDR3 residues: CASSQHRAGGTEAFF. CDR3 nucleotide sequence: TGTGCCAGCAGCCAACACCGCGCTGGGGGCACTGAAGCTTTCTTT. The full variable domain, rest sourced from reference TRBV3-1 and TRBJ1-1, is DTAVSQTPKYLVTQMGNDKSIKCEQNLGHDTMYWYKQDSKKFLKIMFSYNNKELIINETVPNRFSPKSPDKAHLNLHINSLELGDSAVYFCASSQHRAGGTEAFFGQGTRLTVV.

In regard to this clonotype: A read error may produce the germline difference seen at one junction end. The rearrangement uses TRBV27 and TRBJ2-2, with D perhaps given as TRBD1 or TRBD2 (5 bases each). The CDR3 consists of 16 residues. Germline V gene sequence: CDR1 MNHEY, CDR2 SMNVEV (reference sequence). This chain's CDR3 is CAGSLGTMERFGELFF. The CDR3 DNA is TGTGCCGGCAGTTTAGGGACCATGGAACGGTTCGGGGAGCTGTTTTTT.

The genes are TRBV7-6 and TRBJ2-1, with a weak D call TRBD2 (5 bases). The length of the CDR3 is 17 residues. Germline loops: CDR1 SGHVS, CDR2 FNYEAQ. With 0 bases removed from V and 3 bases from J, the gap between germline ends came to 15 bases. CDR3 sequence reads: CASSLAPGWVDYNEQFF. CDR3 in DNA: TGTGCCAGCAGCTTAGCCCCGGGGTGGGTGGACTACAATGAGCAGTTCTTC.

The chain recombines TRBV4-2 with TRBJ2-4, with 8 bases matching TRBD1. The J segment lost 6 bases and the V segment lost 0 bases, leaving 7 bases of the junction unmatched. The CDR3 covers 16 residues. Germline V CDR1 and CDR2: LGHNA, YNFKEQ. CDR3 coding DNA: TGTGCCAGCAGCCAAGAATGGGGACAGGCTCTAAACATTCAGTACTTC. Translation gives CASSQEWGQALNIQYF.